The rows below give T cell receptor beta chains drawn from one sample of a study of T cells after somatic rescue of genetic block. Assay: immunoSEQ multiplex PCR; the TCRdb copy retains only in-frame clones and omits some. This table has under 150,000 clones, around nine tenths appearing once. Sequenced: peripheral blood mononuclear cells (PBMCs). Receptor source: a woman under 30. CDR3s leave out the opening cysteine and the closing phenylalanine or tryptophan. The order of the fields is clone size, J gene, V gene, CDR3 protein. Expanded clones get a size class; other rows say once, few or many, or leave the size out.

clone size: NA
J gene: TRBJ2-5
V gene: TRBV30
CDR3 protein: AWSVRGLETQY

clone size: NA
J gene: TRBJ2-6
V gene: TRBV7-2
CDR3 protein: ASSLSHRTHSGANVLT

clone size: NA
J gene: TRBJ2-6
V gene: TRBV5-1
CDR3 protein: ASSLFAGVHSGANVLT

clone size: few
J gene: TRBJ1-6
V gene: TRBV5-4
CDR3 protein: ASSSINQMGSPLH

clone size: NA
J gene: TRBJ1-5
V gene: TRBV2
CDR3 protein: ASGGSSGNQPQH

clone size: NA
J gene: TRBJ2-1
V gene: TRBV4-2
CDR3 protein: ASSQDGTSGGNEQF

clone size: NA
J gene: TRBJ1-6
V gene: TRBV18
CDR3 protein: ASQQGADNSPLH

clone size: few
J gene: TRBJ1-6
V gene: TRBV18
CDR3 protein: ASSPKGGQGTSPLH

clone size: NA
J gene: TRBJ2-7
V gene: TRBV7-2
CDR3 protein: ASSLKASDRYEQY

clone size: NA
J gene: TRBJ2-3
V gene: TRBV30
CDR3 protein: AWSKTGYTDTQY

clone size: once
J gene: TRBJ1-1
V gene: TRBV7-2
CDR3 protein: ASSLHPNTEAF

clone size: NA
J gene: TRBJ2-5
V gene: TRBV9
CDR3 protein: ASSVATGGGQETQY

clone size: once
J gene: TRBJ1-2
V gene: TRBV4-2
CDR3 protein: ASSQDRTGTYGYT

clone size: NA
J gene: TRBJ2-4
V gene: TRBV5-6
CDR3 protein: ASSQRLAKNIQY

clone size: few
J gene: TRBJ2-3
V gene: TRBV9
CDR3 protein: ASSVATIKSTDTQY

clone size: NA
J gene: TRBJ2-3
V gene: TRBV4-3
CDR3 protein: ASSRDWGGSTDTQY

clone size: once
J gene: TRBJ2-7
V gene: TRBV5-1
CDR3 protein: ASSPLLEGNEQY

clone size: NA
J gene: TRBJ2-3
V gene: TRBV6-1
CDR3 protein: ASSEASTDTQY

clone size: NA
J gene: TRBJ2-4
V gene: TRBV4-2
CDR3 protein: ASSQEGAVDIQY

clone size: NA
J gene: TRBJ2-1
V gene: TRBV7-6
CDR3 protein: ASSLGLVGYNEQF

clone size: NA
J gene: TRBJ2-5
V gene: TRBV5-8
CDR3 protein: ASTLTLRTSQETQY

clone size: NA
J gene: TRBJ1-1
V gene: TRBV5-1
CDR3 protein: ASSSGGIEAF

clone size: NA
J gene: TRBJ1-2
V gene: TRBV25-1
CDR3 protein: ASSEWGRRYGYT

clone size: NA
J gene: TRBJ2-5
V gene: TRBV30
CDR3 protein: AWSHSGAETQY

clone size: once
J gene: TRBJ1-3
V gene: TRBV9
CDR3 protein: ASSVGRDSGNTIY

clone size: NA
J gene: TRBJ1-1
V gene: TRBV7-6
CDR3 protein: ASSQNVRDRGTEAF

clone size: few
J gene: TRBJ1-1
V gene: TRBV4-1
CDR3 protein: ASSQVFRRGMNTEAF

clone size: NA
J gene: TRBJ2-3
V gene: TRBV15
CDR3 protein: ATSPGLVPAPADTQY

clone size: NA
J gene: TRBJ1-4
V gene: TRBV30
CDR3 protein: AWRLRGATNEKLF

clone size: NA
J gene: TRBJ2-5
V gene: TRBV7-9
CDR3 protein: ASSQGPTNQETQY

clone size: NA
J gene: TRBJ1-5
V gene: TRBV19
CDR3 protein: ASSIRVLGHSNQPQH

clone size: NA
J gene: TRBJ2-3
V gene: TRBV5-1
CDR3 protein: ASTAGAADTQY

clone size: NA
J gene: TRBJ2-2
V gene: TRBV7-3
CDR3 protein: ASSLPRGGPTGELF

clone size: NA
J gene: TRBJ1-3
V gene: TRBV19
CDR3 protein: ASSISGAGNTIY

clone size: NA
J gene: TRBJ2-7
V gene: TRBV19
CDR3 protein: ASSIMAVSSYEQY

clone size: NA
J gene: TRBJ1-4
V gene: TRBV30
CDR3 protein: AWTEGDYNEKLF

clone size: NA
J gene: TRBJ1-6
V gene: TRBV11-2
CDR3 protein: ASSLPGDSPLH

clone size: NA
J gene: TRBJ2-7
V gene: TRBV9
CDR3 protein: ASSPLEGGLAT

clone size: NA
J gene: TRBJ1-1
V gene: TRBV7-2
CDR3 protein: ASSLGGTGVKAF

clone size: NA
J gene: TRBJ2-1
V gene: TRBV5-1
CDR3 protein: ASSLGTVYNEQF

clone size: NA
J gene: TRBJ2-1
V gene: TRBV5-1
CDR3 protein: ASSLGTSTGGEQF

clone size: NA
J gene: TRBJ2-2
V gene: TRBV5-1
CDR3 protein: ASSFATGELF

clone size: once
J gene: TRBJ1-5
V gene: TRBV16
CDR3 protein: ASSQSGYSNQPQH

clone size: NA
J gene: TRBJ1-5
V gene: TRBV19
CDR3 protein: ASRDISNQPQH

clone size: NA
J gene: TRBJ2-1
V gene: TRBV7-9
CDR3 protein: ASSIRQSPSIGNEQF